Listed below are T cell receptor beta chains from one sample, sequenced in a study of identifying expanded T cells in peripheral blood. This table comes from immunoSEQ multiplex PCR, and its TCRdb copy is limited to in-frame clones, with some not included. The sample includes about 90,000 clones, approximately 83% of them seen just once. The specimen sequenced was blood. Source of these receptors: a person aged 18-70 years in good health. Each CDR3 is given without its conserved first and last residue.

v_gene: TRBV5-6; j_gene: TRBJ2-5; CDR3aa: ASSPDPGSQETQY
v_gene: TRBV2; j_gene: TRBJ2-6; CDR3aa: ASSEASGVSGANVLT
v_gene: TRBV11-3; j_gene: TRBJ1-2; CDR3aa: ASSLEGAGGYT
v_gene: TRBV5-5; j_gene: TRBJ2-3; CDR3aa: ASRLPSLGTGLDTQY
v_gene: TRBV4-3; j_gene: TRBJ1-6; CDR3aa: ASSQDLRGSNSPLH
v_gene: TRBV2; j_gene: TRBJ1-2; CDR3aa: ASSGAGYGYT
v_gene: TRBV21-1; j_gene: TRBJ2-5; CDR3aa: ARPDSQY
v_gene: TRBV18; j_gene: .; CDR3aa: ASSSGGPLEQY
v_gene: TRBV4-3; j_gene: TRBJ2-3; CDR3aa: ASSQDWSGHGGDTQY
v_gene: TRBV6-6; j_gene: TRBJ1-1; CDR3aa: ASTKGNRNTEAF
v_gene: TRBV5-5; j_gene: TRBJ2-2; CDR3aa: ASHRVAGELF
v_gene: TRBV28; j_gene: TRBJ2-4; CDR3aa: ASSFQGRAKNIQY
v_gene: TRBV5-6; j_gene: TRBJ1-5; CDR3aa: ASKRQGNQPQH
v_gene: TRBV18; j_gene: TRBJ1-1; CDR3aa: ASSRNRGWWDTEAF
v_gene: TRBV2; j_gene: TRBJ2-5; CDR3aa: ASSEAGRGTQY
v_gene: TRBV5-1; j_gene: TRBJ2-5; CDR3aa: ASSSGGFISPQETQY
v_gene: TRBV5-1; j_gene: TRBJ1-6; CDR3aa: ASSLQTGTDSPLH
v_gene: TRBV10-1; j_gene: TRBJ1-5; CDR3aa: ASSERRDQPQH
v_gene: TRBV21-1; j_gene: TRBJ2-1; CDR3aa: ASSPIWGSLIRF
v_gene: TRBV29-1; j_gene: TRBJ2-7; CDR3aa: SVEAPGAEQY
v_gene: TRBV18; j_gene: TRBJ1-5; CDR3aa: ASSLAGNQPQH
v_gene: TRBV4-3; j_gene: TRBJ1-2; CDR3aa: ASSPQASGSYGYT
v_gene: TRBV7-2; j_gene: TRBJ2-5; CDR3aa: ASSSRRDRVTQY